This TCR beta chain was found in a study of Ad26.COV2.S vaccination and SARS-CoV-2 variants. Across the study: Intramuscularly, Ad26.COV2.S was given either once or twice, 56 days apart.

Stated treatment: about 20 received Ad26.COV2.S at low or high dose, single or two shots; about 5 received placebo; per-sample allocation not given. The samples were gathered on day 63 after the first injection of vaccine or placebo. This person who donated was an adult of 18-55 years in Boston. CDR3 size: 14 residues. Unmatched junction bases numbered 7, after V lost 4 bases and J lost 5 bases. The germline CDR1 and CDR2 sequences are SGHNT and YYREEE (reference sequence). Method: immunoSEQ multiplex PCR; TCRdb's copy keeps in-frame clones and lacks some. The data hold around 400,000 clones, with about nine tenths observed a single time. With respect to this clone: Its antigen is not known.

Study-wide points: Vaccine and placebo groups showed comparable non-spike TCR breadth. Vaccinees reportedly had broad spike-specific CD8+ and CD4+ T cell responses.

This clonotype was sampled from a person between 18 and 65 years old who received the Ad26.COV2.S COVID-19 vaccine or a placebo. This specimen consisted of peripheral blood, obtained in a trial of Ad26.COV2.S vaccine versus placebo. The genes are TRBV5-4 and TRBJ1-1, with TRBD1 matching over 8 bases. The CDR3 coding sequence is TGTGCCAGCAGCCGCGACAGGGGAGGGACTGAAGCTTTCTTT. It translates to CASSRDRGGTEAFF.